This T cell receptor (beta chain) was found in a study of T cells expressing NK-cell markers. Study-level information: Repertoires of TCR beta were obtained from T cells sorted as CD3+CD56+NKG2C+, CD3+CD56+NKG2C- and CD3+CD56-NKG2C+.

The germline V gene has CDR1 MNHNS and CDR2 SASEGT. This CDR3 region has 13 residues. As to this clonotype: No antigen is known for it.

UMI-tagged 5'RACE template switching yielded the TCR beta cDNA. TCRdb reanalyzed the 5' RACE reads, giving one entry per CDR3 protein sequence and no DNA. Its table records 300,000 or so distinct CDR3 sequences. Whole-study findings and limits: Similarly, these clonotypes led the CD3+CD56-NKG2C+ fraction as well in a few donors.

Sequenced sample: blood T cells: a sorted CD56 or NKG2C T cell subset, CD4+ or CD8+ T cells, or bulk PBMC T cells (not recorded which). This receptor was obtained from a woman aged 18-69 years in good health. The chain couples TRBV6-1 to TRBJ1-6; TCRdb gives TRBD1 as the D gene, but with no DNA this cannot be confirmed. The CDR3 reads CASSLGGHSPLHF.